Listed below are T cell receptor beta chains from one sample, sequenced in a study of human T cells and chemical hapten exposure. TCRdb itself ran the RACE reads through MiXCR, one entry per CDR3 protein. The table records 300,000 to 400,000 distinct CDR3 sequences, approximately 5% of them present only once. The material was whole blood, obtained in connection with sensitization to the hapten diphenylcyclopropenone (DPC). The receptors come from a woman aged 45-65 years with alopecia areata. Some clones in this sample may be carry-over from other donors' samples. Both conserved end residues are part of each CDR3. A D gene is named only where the DNA matches it firmly. Expanded clones are given a class, and other clones once, few, many or no size at all.

cdr3_nt cdr3_aa d_call cdr3_length j_call clone_size v_call
TGTGCCAGCATTTCCTTCTTAGACAGGGTAGAAGGCTACACCTTC CASISFLDRVEGYTF TRBD1 15 TRBJ1-2 . TRBV6-5
TGTGCCAGCAGCCAAGATTTGCAGGGGAGAAGGTTTGACGCTGGCTACACCTTC CASSQDLQGRRFDAGYTF . 18 TRBJ1-2 few TRBV3-1
TGTGCCAGCAGCTCATTCAGGGGGCGCGGCAATCAGCCCCAGCATTTT CASSSFRGRGNQPQHF TRBD1 16 TRBJ1-5 few TRBV7-8
TGTGCCAGCCTGTCCGGACAGGGGGAGAGCGAGCAGTACTTC CASLSGQGESEQYF TRBD1 14 TRBJ2-7 many TRBV6-2/TRBV6-3
TGTGCCAGCAGCGTAGGGGGTCGGCCAGATACGCAGTATTTT CASSVGGRPDTQYF . 14 TRBJ2-3 many TRBV9
TGCGCCAGCAGTGAAGGGACTAGCGTCCCCGGGGAGCTGTTTTTT CASSEGTSVPGELFF TRBD2 15 TRBJ2-2 many TRBV10-1
TGTGCCAGCAGTTACTCGAAACTAGCGGGCAGCTCCTACAATGAGCAGTTCTTC CASSYSKLAGSSYNEQFF TRBD2 18 TRBJ2-1 many TRBV6-2/TRBV6-3
TGTGCCAGCAGCCCAACACGTCCCGGGACGGACACAGATACGCAGTATTTT CASSPTRPGTDTDTQYF . 17 TRBJ2-3 . TRBV11-1
TGCAGTGCTAGCCCGGGGACGGTGAACACCGGGGAGCTGTTTTTT CSASPGTVNTGELFF . 15 TRBJ2-2 many TRBV20-1
TGTGCCAGCAGCCAGCGGGACAATGAAAAACTGTTTTTT CASSQRDNEKLFF . 13 TRBJ1-4 few TRBV14
TGTGCCAGTAGTCCTGACGGTTTCCTGTTTTTT CASSPDGFLFF . 11 TRBJ1-4 once TRBV19